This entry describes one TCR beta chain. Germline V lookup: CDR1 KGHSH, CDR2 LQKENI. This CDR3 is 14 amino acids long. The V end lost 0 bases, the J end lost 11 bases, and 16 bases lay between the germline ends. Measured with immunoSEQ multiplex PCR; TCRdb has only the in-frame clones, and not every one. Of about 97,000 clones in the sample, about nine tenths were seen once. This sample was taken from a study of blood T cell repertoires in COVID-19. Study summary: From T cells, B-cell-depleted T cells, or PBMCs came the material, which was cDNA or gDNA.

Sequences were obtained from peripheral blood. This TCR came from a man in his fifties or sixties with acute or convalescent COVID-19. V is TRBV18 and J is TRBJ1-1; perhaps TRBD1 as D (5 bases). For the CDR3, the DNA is TGTGCCAGCTCACCACCGAGGACGGAGGGGCGGGCTTTCTTT. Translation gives CASSPPRTEGRAFF.